The 14 T cell receptor beta chains below all came from one sample that was sequenced in a study of lymphopenia after photon versus proton radiotherapy. Here immunoSEQ multiplex PCR was the method, and the copy in TCRdb shows in-frame clones only, minus some. Found here are around 33,000 clones, 89% of them singletons; the top ten hold around 6.7%. The sequences come from peripheral blood, collected from a patient treated with proton-based radiotherapy. The receptors were sampled from an older woman with pancreatic cancer. Some clones in this sample may be carry-over from other donors' samples.

The V and J genes are TRBV6-1 and TRBJ2-3; D gene uncertain. CDR3 size: 13 residues. V was pared by 5 bases and J by 0 bases, with 6 bases between. CDR1 and CDR2 from the germline V gene are MNHNS and SASEGT. CDR3 in amino acids: CASSHYSTDTQYF. CDR3 DNA: TGTGCCAGCAGTCATTATAGCACAGATACGCAGTATTTT.

The CDR3 DNA reads as TGTGCCAGCAGCCAAACTAGCGGGAGGTCTCAACGGAATGAGCAGTTCTTC. Its translation: CASSQTSGRSQRNEQFF. The chain recombines TRBV11-2 with TRBJ2-1; 12 nucleotides line up with TRBD2. The CDR3 runs to 17 residues. The V gene end was trimmed by 5 bases and the J gene end by 7 bases; junction bases not matched to a gene: 12. Per germline, CDR1 SGHAT and CDR2 FQNNGV.

This clone was seen a single time. The chain is built from TRBV7-9 and TRBJ1-1; TRBD1 is a possible D gene (6 bases). The CDR3 covers 13 residues. The germline V and J ends were trimmed by 5 bases and 5 bases, with 12 bases remaining between them. The germline CDR1 and CDR2 sequences are SEHNR and FQNEAQ (reference sequence). CDR3 protein: CASSAEGGTEAFF. CDR3 in DNA: TGTGCCAGCAGCGCGGAAGGGGGAACTGAAGCTTTCTTT.

The chain couples TRBV7-8 to TRBJ2-3; 11 positions agree with TRBD1. The CDR3 spans 17 residues. Unmatched junction bases numbered 4, after V lost 2 bases and J lost 0 bases. The germline V gene encodes CDR1 SGHVS and CDR2 FQNEAQ. CDR3 region: CASSLRDRGISTDTQYF. The CDR3 DNA is TGTGCCAGCAGCTTACGGGACAGGGGGATTAGCACAGATACGCAGTATTTT.

The chain links TRBV28 to TRBJ2-5; 7 positions match TRBD1. The germline V gene has CDR1 MDHEN and CDR2 SYDVKM. The CDR3 extends over 14 amino acids. V shed 5 bases and J 4 bases; nucleotides not matched to a gene: 7. CDR3 sequence (DNA): TGTGCCAGCAGTCTCGACAGGGTCCGAGAGACCCAGTACTTC. Its translation is CASSLDRVRETQYF. Using reference TRBV28 and TRBJ2-5 for the parts outside the CDR3, the full variable domain is DVKVTQSSRYLVKRTGEKVFLECVQDMDHENMFWYRQDPGLGLRLIYFSYDVKMKEKGDIPEGYSVSREKKERFSLILESASTNQTSMYLCASSLDRVRETQYFGPGTRLLVL.

The chain uses TRBV6-1 and TRBJ2-1; 10 bases are a match to TRBD2. The length of the CDR3 is 16 residues. The germline CDR1 and CDR2 sequences are MNHNS and SASEGT. V was clipped by 1 base and J by 4 bases; unmatched bases: 4. The CDR3 DNA reads TGTGCCAGCAGTGAAGTCCTAGCGGGAGATTACAATGAGCAGTTCTTC. Translating gives CASSEVLAGDYNEQFF.

The chain is built from TRBV5-1 and TRBJ2-4; weak D call: TRBD2 (5 bases). This CDR3 has 15 residues. The V and J ends lost 0 bases and 0 bases respectively, with 7 bases between them. CDR1 and CDR2 from the germline V gene are SGHRS and YFSETQ. The CDR3 spells CASSLGGLAKNIQYF. Here the CDR3 DNA reads TGCGCCAGCAGCTTGGGAGGGTTAGCCAAAAACATTCAGTACTTC. The entire variable domain, with the rest obtained from reference TRBV5-1 and TRBJ2-4, is as follows: KAGVTQTPRYLIKTRGQQVTLSCSPISGHRSVSWYQQTPGQGLQFLFEYFSETQRNKGNFPGRFSGRQFSNSRSEMNVSTLELGDSALYLCASSLGGLAKNIQYFGAGTRLSVL.

This sequence joins TRBV19 and TRBJ1-6; D ambiguous. Germline V gene lookup returns CDR1 LNHDA and CDR2 SQIVND (reference sequence). V gave up 3 bases and J gave up 5 bases, with 14 bases separating them. The CDR3 consists of 16 residues. The CDR3 region is CASSMWDFANNSPLHF. The CDR3 nucleotides read TGTGCCAGTAGTATGTGGGATTTCGCCAATAATTCACCCCTCCACTTT.

The chain links TRBV28 to TRBJ1-1; no reliable D call. The CDR3 sequence is 12 residues long. Germline loops: CDR1 MDHEN, CDR2 SYDVKM. V lost 6 bases, J lost 1 base, and 6 bases lay in between. CDR3 nucleotide sequence: TGTGCCAGCAGGGCAGCGAACACTGAAGCTTTCTTT. Its translation is CASRAANTEAFF.

V gene TRBV6-1 combines with J gene TRBJ2-6, with unresolved D. The V end was cut by 5 bases, the J end by 4 bases, with 9 bases between. The CDR3 extends over 14 amino acids. Germline V CDR1 and CDR2: MNHNS, SASEGT. The CDR3 region has the DNA TGTGCCAGCAGTTCCCTGAGGGGGGCCAACGTCCTGACTTTC. Its translation: CASSSLRGANVLTF.

V and J are TRBV18 and TRBJ1-5; D not resolved. Trimming removed 2 bases from V and 3 bases from J, with 2 bases in between. The V gene's germline CDR1 is KGHSH and CDR2 LQKENI. The CDR3 is made up of 12 amino acids. The CDR3 protein is CASSPSNQPQHF. CDR3 DNA: TGTGCCAGCTCACCATCCAATCAGCCCCAGCATTTT.

The chain combines TRBV14 with TRBJ2-1; D possibly uses TRBD1 or TRBD2 (5 bases each). The V end was cut by 5 bases, the J end by 6 bases, with 14 bases between. The CDR3 loop spans 14 amino acids. CDR1 and CDR2 (germline): SGHDN, FVKESK. CDR3 bases: TGTGCCAGCAGCGACTCCGGGACCATCAATGAGCAGTTCTTC. It codes for CASSDSGTINEQFF.

The chain is built from TRBV29-1 and TRBJ2-5; maybe TRBD1 (6 bases). This CDR3 comprises 13 residues. Trimming stripped 0 bases from V and 7 bases from J, with 12 bases between. Germline CDR1 SQVTM, CDR2 ANQGSEA. The CDR3 is CSVEEGTGLTQYF. The CDR3 nucleotides are TGCAGCGTTGAAGAAGGAACAGGGTTGACCCAGTACTTC.

This sequence joins TRBV4-3 and TRBJ1-6; no definite D call. V lost 1 base to trimming and J lost 7 bases, with 8 bases between them. The CDR3 totals 14 residues. Germline CDR1 is LGHNA and CDR2 is YSLEER. CDR3: CASSQVWRNSPLHF. DNA of the CDR3: TGCGCCAGCAGCCAAGTTTGGAGAAATTCACCCCTCCACTTT.